Below, 20 T cell receptor beta chains from the same sample are listed, as sequenced in a study of low-dose radiotherapy and immunotherapy resistance in tumors. Time point meaning: before trial treatment. Covering alpha and beta chains, TRAV- and TRBV-specific primers were used for the first-strand cDNA. Over 20 PCR cycles, TCRs were amplified from a constant-region primer and V-primer adapter. TCRdb analysed the reads with MiXCR anew, one entry per CDR3 protein. The sample holds approximately 70,000 distinct CDR3 sequences, approximately 31% seen once. Sequencing used PBMCs, obtained before treatment. The source is a female donor with ovarian cancer.

This clonotype was recorded only once. The chain recombines TRBV29-1 with TRBJ2-6, with D possibly TRBD1 on 5 matching bases. V was cut by 4 bases and J by 12 bases, with 13 bases left in between. Per germline, CDR1 SQVTM and CDR2 ANQGSEA. The CDR3 spans 12 residues. The DNA for the CDR3 is TGCAGCGTTGCACGCTCTGGGGCCGTCCTGACTTTC. This gives the protein CSVARSGAVLTF. The complete variable domain, with remaining parts taken from reference TRBV29-1 and TRBJ2-6, reads SAVISQKPSRDICQRGTSLTIQCQVDSQVTMMFWYRQQPGQSLTLIATANQGSEATYESGFVIDKFPISRPNLTFSTLTVSNMSPEDSSIYLCSVARSGAVLTFGAGSRLTVL.

The rearrangement uses TRBV7-8 and TRBJ1-4; a possible D gene is TRBD1 (6 bases). Trimming took 2 bases from V and 1 from J, leaving 17 bases between them. This CDR3 has 18 residues. The germline gives CDR1 SGHVS, CDR2 FQNEAQ. The DNA for the CDR3 is TGTGCCAGCAGCTTAAGGGCGGGGGCGTATGTAACTAATGAAAAACTGTTTTTT. Its translation: CASSLRAGAYVTNEKLFF.

This clonotype was observed at least ten times. This chain uses TRBV7-9 with TRBJ2-5; 8 bases are shared with TRBD2. The CDR3 spans 14 residues. The trim removed 5 bases at V and 5 bases at J, leaving 7 bases unmatched. Per the germline V gene, CDR1 is SEHNR and CDR2 is FQNEAQ (reference sequence). This chain's CDR3 is CASSLGLAWETQYF. The CDR3 region has the DNA TGTGCCAGCAGCCTTGGACTAGCATGGGAGACCCAGTACTTC. The variable domain in full, completed from reference TRBV7-9 and TRBJ2-5, reads DTGVSQNPRHKITKRGQNVTFRCDPISEHNRLYWYRQTLGQGPEFLTYFQNEAQLEKSRLLSDRFSAERPKGSFSTLEIQRTEQGDSAMYLCASSLGLAWETQYFGPGTRLLVL.

This clonotype was found many times. The V gene is TRBV7-2, the J gene TRBJ2-1, with a tentative D call TRBD2 (5 bases). Germline V gives CDR1 SGHTA, CDR2 FQGNSA. V lost 6 bases and J lost 5, with 11 bases in between. The CDR3 spans 13 residues. In DNA, the CDR3 is TGTGCCAGCAGAGTCCCGGGGAACAATGAGCAGTTCTTC. Protein: CASRVPGNNEQFF.

V is TRBV20-1 and J is TRBJ2-1; D is unclear. Germline V gives CDR1 DFQATT, CDR2 SNEGSKA (reference sequence). With 1 base removed from V and 4 bases from J, the gap between germline ends came to 2 bases. There are 11 residues in the CDR3. CDR3 sequence reads: CSARGYNEQFF. In nucleotides, the CDR3 is TGCAGTGCTAGAGGGTACAATGAGCAGTTCTTC.

This clonotype was picked up many times. Here the CDR3 DNA reads TGTGCCAGCAGCAGGGGACTAGCGAGTAGCACAGATACGCAGTATTTT. Its protein product is CASSRGLASSTDTQYF. This chain uses TRBV13 with TRBJ2-3, with 10 bases identical to TRBD2. With V trimmed by 5 bases and J by 0 bases, 5 bases remained unmatched. The CDR3 is 16 residues long. CDR1 is PRHDT and CDR2 is FYEKMQ in the germline V gene (reference sequence).

This clonotype was observed at least ten times. J is TRBJ2-3 and V is TRBV10-3; 10 bases fit TRBD1. Germline CDR1 is ENHRY and CDR2 is SYGVKD. This CDR3 region has 12 residues. With V trimmed by 10 bases and J by 5 bases, 3 bases remained unmatched. The CDR3 is CATWTGGDTQYF. CDR3 bases: TGTGCCACCTGGACAGGGGGAGATACGCAGTATTTT.

Ten or more counts support this clonotype. The chain links TRBV29-1 to TRBJ1-1; unclear D gene. CDR1 and CDR2 from the germline V gene are SQVTM and ANQGSEA. V was clipped by 7 bases and J by 0 bases, with 9 bases between them. The CDR3 contains 12 residues. The CDR3 sequence is CSAESMNTEAFF. Written as DNA, the CDR3 is TGCAGCGCCGAGAGTATGAACACTGAAGCTTTCTTT.

This clonotype has ten or more counts. The chain uses TRBV6-2 or TRBV6-3 and TRBJ2-1; TRBD2 matches at 10 bases. With 3 bases clipped from V and 3 bases from J, the junction kept 14 bases outside the gene matches. The CDR3 covers 19 residues. Germline assignment: CDR1 MNHEY and CDR2 SVGEGT. The CDR3, as DNA: TGTGCCAGCAGTTATCCGGCTAGCGGGGGCCCCGCGGGCTACAATGAGCAGTTCTTC. Protein sequence: CASSYPASGGPAGYNEQFF.

V usage is TRBV12-3 or TRBV12-4 and J usage is TRBJ1-1, with unresolved D. Trimming removed 6 bases at V and 0 bases at J, with 5 bases between. The CDR3 is 12 residues long. In DNA form, the CDR3 reads TGTGCCAGCAGCCAGATGAACACTGAAGCTTTCTTT. Translated, it gives CASSQMNTEAFF.

The table lists this clonotype with many counts. V is TRBV10-3 and J is TRBJ1-1; 7 bases match TRBD1. The CDR3 totals 14 residues. V shed 11 bases and J 4 bases; nucleotides not matched to a gene: 13. Per germline, CDR1 ENHRY and CDR2 SYGVKD. The CDR3 spells CAARQGVFRTEAFF. DNA of the CDR3: TGTGCCGCAAGACAGGGAGTCTTTCGCACTGAAGCTTTCTTT.

The sample holds many counts of this clonotype. This sequence joins TRBV6-6 and TRBJ1-5; D not certain. From germline, CDR1 is MNHNY and CDR2 SVGAGI (reference sequence). The germline V and J ends were trimmed by 5 bases and 7 bases, with 12 bases remaining between them. The CDR3 is 13 amino acids. The CDR3 DNA reads as TGTGCCAGCAGTACCACTGGAGGACAGCCCCAGCATTTT. Its protein is CASSTTGGQPQHF.

This clonotype was seen ten or more times. V gene TRBV20-1 combines with J gene TRBJ2-5; 11 nucleotides match TRBD2. The CDR3 runs to 16 residues. The V gene end was trimmed by 3 bases and the J gene end by 0 bases; junction bases not matched to a gene: 6. Germline CDR1 DFQATT, CDR2 SNEGSKA (reference sequence). CDR3 in amino acids: CSARGLAERYQETQYF. The DNA of the CDR3 is TGCAGTGCTAGGGGACTAGCGGAAAGGTACCAAGAGACCCAGTACTTC.

Ten or more counts support this clonotype. The rearrangement uses TRBV11-2 and TRBJ2-7; 7 bases are a match to TRBD1. V was pared by 7 bases and J by 3 bases, with 9 bases of the junction left unmatched. Germline V gives CDR1 SGHAT, CDR2 FQNNGV. The CDR3 has 14 residues. This chain's CDR3 is CASTPGTAIYEQYF. In nucleotides, the CDR3 is TGTGCCAGCACCCCTGGGACAGCGATCTACGAGCAGTACTTC. Supplemented by reference TRBV11-2 and TRBJ2-7, the full variable domain reads EAGVAQSPRYKIIEKRQSVAFWCNPISGHATLYWYQQILGQGPKLLIQFQNNGVVDDSQLPKDRFSAERLKGVDSTLKIQPAKLEDSAVYLCASTPGTAIYEQYFGPGTRLTVT.

This clonotype was recorded at least ten times. The genes are TRBV20-1 and TRBJ2-7; D not certain. The CDR3 extends over 14 amino acids. Germline-derived CDR1 and CDR2 are DFQATT and SNEGSKA (reference sequence). Trimming took off 6 bases at V and 1 base at J, with 16 bases between the two ends. The CDR3, as DNA: TGCAGTGCCACCTCCCCTAACGGGTCCTACGAGCAGTACTTC. Protein: CSATSPNGSYEQYF.

This clonotype was observed at least ten times. The rearrangement links TRBV7-8 to TRBJ1-2; D gene ambiguous. CDR3 length: 13 amino acids. Germline V gene lookup returns CDR1 SGHVS and CDR2 FQNEAQ. The germline V and J ends were trimmed by 5 bases and 7 bases, with 14 bases remaining between them. The CDR3 protein is CASSGIALGGYTF. For the CDR3, the DNA is TGTGCCAGCAGCGGGATCGCTCTTGGTGGCTACACCTTC.

This clonotype was detected ten times or more. The chain combines TRBV5-1 with TRBJ1-1, with TRBD1 matching over 7 bases. CDR3 size: 17 residues. J gave up 0 bases and V 6 bases, and 14 bases lay outside the gene matches. Germline V gene lookup returns CDR1 SGHRS and CDR2 YFSETQ. The chain's CDR3 is CASTQGRGPVVNTEAFF. The DNA for the CDR3 is TGCGCCAGCACCCAAGGGAGGGGGCCAGTGGTGAACACTGAAGCTTTCTTT.

There are many counts of this clonotype. DNA for the CDR3: TGTGCCAGCACCCCCCGGGGGCTCCGGGGGGAGCAGTTCTTC. As protein: CASTPRGLRGEQFF. This sequence joins TRBV2 and TRBJ2-1, with D possibly being TRBD1 or TRBD2 (6 bases each). The CDR3 spans 14 residues. The V end lost 7 bases, the J end lost 10 bases, and 20 bases lay between the germline ends. Germline CDR1 SNHLY, CDR2 FYNNEI.

This clonotype appeared many times. The rearrangement uses TRBV11-2 and TRBJ1-3; D remains unclear. The V gene lost 1 base and the J gene lost 0 bases, with 10 bases spanning the gap. This CDR3 spans 16 amino acids. Germline V gene sequence: CDR1 SGHAT, CDR2 FQNNGV. CDR3 amino acids: CASSLGAASSGNTIYF. The CDR3 nucleotides are TGTGCCAGCAGCTTAGGGGCGGCATCCTCTGGAAACACCATATATTTT.

Many counts were recorded for this clonotype. CDR3 DNA: TGTGCCAGCAGCCTCCGGACAGAAGGCACCGGGGAGCTGTTTTTT. It translates to CASSLRTEGTGELFF. The rearrangement uses TRBV7-8 and TRBJ2-2, with D possibly TRBD1 on 6 matching bases. Trimming cost V 5 bases and J 4 bases, with 14 bases left between them. The CDR3 runs 15 residues. Germline CDR1 is SGHVS and CDR2 is FQNEAQ.